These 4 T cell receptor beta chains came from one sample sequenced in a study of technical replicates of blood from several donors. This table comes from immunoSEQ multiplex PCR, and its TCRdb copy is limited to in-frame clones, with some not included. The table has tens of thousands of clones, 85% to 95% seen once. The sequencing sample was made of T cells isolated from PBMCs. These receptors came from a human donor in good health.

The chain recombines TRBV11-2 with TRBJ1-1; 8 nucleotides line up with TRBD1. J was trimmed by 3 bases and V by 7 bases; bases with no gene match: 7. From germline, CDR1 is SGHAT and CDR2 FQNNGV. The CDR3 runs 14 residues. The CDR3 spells CASNRQGLDTEAFF. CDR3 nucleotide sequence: TGTGCCAGCAACCGACAGGGGTTGGACACTGAAGCTTTCTTT.

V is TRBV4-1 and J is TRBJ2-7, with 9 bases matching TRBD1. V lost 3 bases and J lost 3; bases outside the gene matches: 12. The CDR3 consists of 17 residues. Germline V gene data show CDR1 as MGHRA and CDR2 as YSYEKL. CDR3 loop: CASSQRGERTGVYEQYF. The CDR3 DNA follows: TGCGCCAGCAGCCAGAGGGGAGAGAGGACAGGGGTCTACGAGCAGTACTTC.

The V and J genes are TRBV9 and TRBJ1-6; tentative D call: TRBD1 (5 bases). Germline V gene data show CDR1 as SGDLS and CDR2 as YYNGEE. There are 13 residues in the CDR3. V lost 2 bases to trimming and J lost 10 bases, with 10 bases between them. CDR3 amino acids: CASSVQGVSPLHF. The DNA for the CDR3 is TGTGCCAGCAGCGTTCAGGGCGTGTCACCCCTCCACTTT.

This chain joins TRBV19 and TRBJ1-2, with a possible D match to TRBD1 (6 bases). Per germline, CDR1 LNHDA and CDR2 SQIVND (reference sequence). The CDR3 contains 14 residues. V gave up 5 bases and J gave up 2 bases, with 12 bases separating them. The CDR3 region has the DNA TGTGCCAGTAGTCCAGGGGCGGTAAACTATGGCTACACCTTC. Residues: CASSPGAVNYGYTF.